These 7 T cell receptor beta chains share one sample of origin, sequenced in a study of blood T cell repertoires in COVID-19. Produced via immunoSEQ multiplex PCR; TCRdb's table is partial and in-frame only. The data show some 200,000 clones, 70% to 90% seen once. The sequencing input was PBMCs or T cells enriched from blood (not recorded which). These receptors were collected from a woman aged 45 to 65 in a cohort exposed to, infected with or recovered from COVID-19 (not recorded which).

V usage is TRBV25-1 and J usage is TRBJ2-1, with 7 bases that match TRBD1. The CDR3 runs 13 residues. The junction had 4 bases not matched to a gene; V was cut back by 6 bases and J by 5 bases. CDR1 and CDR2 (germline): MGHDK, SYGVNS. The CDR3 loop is CASRRDSHNEQFF. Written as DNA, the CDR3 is TGTGCCAGCAGGAGGGACAGTCACAATGAGCAGTTCTTC.

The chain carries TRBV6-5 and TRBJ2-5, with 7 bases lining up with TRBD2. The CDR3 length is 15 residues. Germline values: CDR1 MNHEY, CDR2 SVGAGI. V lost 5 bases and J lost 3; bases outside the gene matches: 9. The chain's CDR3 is CASSKLRDYKETQYF. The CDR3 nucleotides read TGTGCCAGCAGTAAACTCCGGGACTACAAAGAGACCCAGTACTTC.

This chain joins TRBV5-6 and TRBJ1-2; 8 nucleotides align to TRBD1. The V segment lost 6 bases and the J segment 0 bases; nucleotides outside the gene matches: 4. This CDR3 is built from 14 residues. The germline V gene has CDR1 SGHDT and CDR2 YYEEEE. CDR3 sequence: CASTRTGSNYGYTF. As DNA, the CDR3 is TGTGCCAGCACCCGGACAGGGTCTAACTATGGCTACACCTTC. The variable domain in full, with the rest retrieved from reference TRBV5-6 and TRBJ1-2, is DAGVTQSPTHLIKTRGQQVTLRCSPKSGHDTVSWYQQALGQGPQFIFQYYEEEERQRGNFPDRFSGHQFPNYSSELNVNALLLGDSALYLCASTRTGSNYGYTFGSGTRLTVV.

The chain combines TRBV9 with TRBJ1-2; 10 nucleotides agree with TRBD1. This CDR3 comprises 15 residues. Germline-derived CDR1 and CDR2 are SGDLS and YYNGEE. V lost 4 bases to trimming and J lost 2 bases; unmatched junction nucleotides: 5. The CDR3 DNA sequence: TGTGCCAGCAGCCGGGACAGGGGCGGAAACTATGGCTACACCTTC. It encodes CASSRDRGGNYGYTF.

For the CDR3, the DNA is TGTGCCAGCACCACGACCGGCGGGGGGGACTACAATGAGCAGTTCTTC. Its protein is CASTTTGGGDYNEQFF. The rearrangement links TRBV7-3 to TRBJ2-1, with 9 positions matching TRBD2. CDR3 length: 16 amino acids. Germline assignment: CDR1 SGHTA and CDR2 FQGTGA. V lost 7 bases to trimming and J lost 3 bases; unmatched junction nucleotides: 10.

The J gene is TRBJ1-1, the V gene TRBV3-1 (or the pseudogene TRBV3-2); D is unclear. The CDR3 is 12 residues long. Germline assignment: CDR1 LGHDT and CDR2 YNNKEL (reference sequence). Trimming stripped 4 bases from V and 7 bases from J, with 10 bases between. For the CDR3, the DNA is TGTGCCAGCAGCCCAAGAGCGGGTGAAGCTTTCTTT. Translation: CASSPRAGEAFF.

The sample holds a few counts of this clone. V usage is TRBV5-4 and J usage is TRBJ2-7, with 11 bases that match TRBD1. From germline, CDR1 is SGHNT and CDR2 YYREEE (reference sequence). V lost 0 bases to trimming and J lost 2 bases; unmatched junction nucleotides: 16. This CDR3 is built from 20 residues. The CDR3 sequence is CASSLGFLDRGLRPTYEQYF. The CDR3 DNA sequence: TGTGCCAGCAGCTTGGGGTTTTTGGACAGGGGGCTAAGGCCCACCTACGAGCAGTACTTC. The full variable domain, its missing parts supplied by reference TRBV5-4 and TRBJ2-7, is ETGVTQSPTHLIKTRGQQVTLRCSSQSGHNTVSWYQQALGQGPQFIFQYYREEENGRGNFPPRFSGLQFPNYSSELNVNALELDDSALYLCASSLGFLDRGLRPTYEQYFGPGTRLTVT.